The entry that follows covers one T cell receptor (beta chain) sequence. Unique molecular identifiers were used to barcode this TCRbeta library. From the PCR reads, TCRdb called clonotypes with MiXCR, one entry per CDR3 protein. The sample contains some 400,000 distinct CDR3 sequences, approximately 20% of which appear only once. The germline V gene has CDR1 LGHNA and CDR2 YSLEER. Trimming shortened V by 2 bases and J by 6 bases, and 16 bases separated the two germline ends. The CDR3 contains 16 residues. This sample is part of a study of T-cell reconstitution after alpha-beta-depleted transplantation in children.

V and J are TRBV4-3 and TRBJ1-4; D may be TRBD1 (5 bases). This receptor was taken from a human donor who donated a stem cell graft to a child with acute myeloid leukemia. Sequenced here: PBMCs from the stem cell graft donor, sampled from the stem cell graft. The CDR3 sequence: CASSQSPQGADEKLFF. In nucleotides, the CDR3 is TGCGCCAGCAGCCAAAGTCCTCAGGGAGCGGATGAAAAACTGTTTTTT.